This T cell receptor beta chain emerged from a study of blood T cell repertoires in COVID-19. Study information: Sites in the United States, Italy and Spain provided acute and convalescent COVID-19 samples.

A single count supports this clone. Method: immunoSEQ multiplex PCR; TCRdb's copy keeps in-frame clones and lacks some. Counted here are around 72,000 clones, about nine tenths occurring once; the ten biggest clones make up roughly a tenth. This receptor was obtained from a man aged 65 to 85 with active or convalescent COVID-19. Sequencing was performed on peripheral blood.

CDR3 region: CASRRPTSGTYEQYF. The CDR3 nucleotides are TGTGCCAGCAGGCGCCCGACTAGCGGGACATACGAGCAGTACTTC. The rearrangement uses TRBV27 and TRBJ2-7, with 11 bases identical to TRBD2. CDR1 and CDR2 (germline): MNHEY, SMNVEV (reference sequence). With 6 bases clipped from V and 4 bases from J, the junction kept 8 bases outside the gene matches. CDR3 size: 15 residues.